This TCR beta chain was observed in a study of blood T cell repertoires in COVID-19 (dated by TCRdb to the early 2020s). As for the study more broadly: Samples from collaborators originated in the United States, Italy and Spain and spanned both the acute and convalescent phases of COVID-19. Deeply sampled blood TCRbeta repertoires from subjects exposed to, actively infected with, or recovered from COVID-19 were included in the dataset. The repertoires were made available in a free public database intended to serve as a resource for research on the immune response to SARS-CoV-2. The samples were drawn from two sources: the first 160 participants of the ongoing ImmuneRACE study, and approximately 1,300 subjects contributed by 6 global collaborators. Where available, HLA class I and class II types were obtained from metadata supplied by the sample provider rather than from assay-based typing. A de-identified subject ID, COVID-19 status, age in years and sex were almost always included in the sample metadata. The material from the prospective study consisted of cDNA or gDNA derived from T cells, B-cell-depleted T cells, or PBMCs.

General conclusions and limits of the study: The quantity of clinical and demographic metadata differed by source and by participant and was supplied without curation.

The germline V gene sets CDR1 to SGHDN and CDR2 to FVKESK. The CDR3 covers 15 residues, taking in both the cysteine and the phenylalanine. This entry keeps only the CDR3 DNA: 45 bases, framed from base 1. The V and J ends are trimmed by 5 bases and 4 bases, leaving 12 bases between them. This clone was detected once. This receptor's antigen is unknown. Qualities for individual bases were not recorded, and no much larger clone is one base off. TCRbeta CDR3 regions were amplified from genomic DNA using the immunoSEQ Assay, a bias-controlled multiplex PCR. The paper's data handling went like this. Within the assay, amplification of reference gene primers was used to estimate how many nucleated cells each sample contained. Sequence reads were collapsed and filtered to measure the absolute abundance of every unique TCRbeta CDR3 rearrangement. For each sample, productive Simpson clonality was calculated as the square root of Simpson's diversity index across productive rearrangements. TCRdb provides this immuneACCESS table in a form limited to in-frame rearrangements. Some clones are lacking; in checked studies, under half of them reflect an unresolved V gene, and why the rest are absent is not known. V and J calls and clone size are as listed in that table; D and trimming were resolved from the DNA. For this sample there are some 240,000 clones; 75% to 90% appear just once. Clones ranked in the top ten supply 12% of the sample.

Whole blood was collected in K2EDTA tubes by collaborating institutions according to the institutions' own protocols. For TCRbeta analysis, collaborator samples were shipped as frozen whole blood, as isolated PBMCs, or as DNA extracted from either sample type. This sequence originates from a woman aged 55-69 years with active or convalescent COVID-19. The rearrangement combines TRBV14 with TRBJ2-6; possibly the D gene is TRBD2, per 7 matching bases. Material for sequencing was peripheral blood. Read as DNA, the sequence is TGTGCCAGCAGCAACGGGGGGCCAGGGGCCAACGTCCTGACTTTC. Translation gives CASSNGGPGANVLTF.